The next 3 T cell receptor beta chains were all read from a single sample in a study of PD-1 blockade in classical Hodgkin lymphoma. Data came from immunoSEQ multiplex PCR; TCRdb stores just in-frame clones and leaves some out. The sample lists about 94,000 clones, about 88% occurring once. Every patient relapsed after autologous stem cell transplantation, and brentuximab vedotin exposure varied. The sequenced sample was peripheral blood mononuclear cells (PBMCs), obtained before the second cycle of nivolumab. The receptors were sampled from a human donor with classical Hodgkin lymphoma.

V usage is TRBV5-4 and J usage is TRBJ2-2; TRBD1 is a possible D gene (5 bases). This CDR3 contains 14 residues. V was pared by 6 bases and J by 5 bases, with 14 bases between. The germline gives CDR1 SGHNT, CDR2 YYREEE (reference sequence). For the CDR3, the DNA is TGTGCCAGCACCCCCCAGGGTACTACCGGGGAGCTGTTTTTT. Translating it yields CASTPQGTTGELFF.

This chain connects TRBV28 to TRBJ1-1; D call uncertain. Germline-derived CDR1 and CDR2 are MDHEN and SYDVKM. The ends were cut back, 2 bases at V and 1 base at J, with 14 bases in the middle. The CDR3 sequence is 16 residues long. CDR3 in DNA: TGTGCCAGCAGTTTAGGGTGGCTAAAGCAGAACACTGAAGCTTTCTTT. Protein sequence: CASSLGWLKQNTEAFF.

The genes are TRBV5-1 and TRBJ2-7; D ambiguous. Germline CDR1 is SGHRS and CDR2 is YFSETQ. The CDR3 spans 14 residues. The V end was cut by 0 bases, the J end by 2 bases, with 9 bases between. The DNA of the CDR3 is TGCGCCAGCAGCTTGGGAGAACCCCCCTACGAGCAGTACTTC. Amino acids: CASSLGEPPYEQYF.